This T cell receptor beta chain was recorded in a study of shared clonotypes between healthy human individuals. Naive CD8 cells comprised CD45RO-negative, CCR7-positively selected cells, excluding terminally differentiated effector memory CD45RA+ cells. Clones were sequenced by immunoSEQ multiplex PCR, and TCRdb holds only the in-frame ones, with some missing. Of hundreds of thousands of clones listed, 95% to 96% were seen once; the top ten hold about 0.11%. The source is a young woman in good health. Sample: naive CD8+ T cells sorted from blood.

The DNA for the CDR3 is TGTGCCAGCAGCTTACTCGCGAGGGATGAGCAGTTCTTC. Protein: CASSLLARDEQFF. The chain carries TRBV7-3 and TRBJ2-1; a weak D match, TRBD2 (5 bases). Between the trimmed V and J ends, which lost 2 bases and 8 bases, there was a span of 10 bases. The CDR3 covers 13 residues. Germline V gives CDR1 SGHTA, CDR2 FQGTGA.